Listed below are T cell receptor beta chains from one sample, sequenced in a study of blood T cell repertoires in COVID-19. Some clones are missing from TCRdb's copy, which holds only in-frame ones; the method was immunoSEQ multiplex PCR. This sample yields about 150,000 clones, of which approximately 83% are seen a single time; roughly 2.9% belongs to the top ten. Sequenced material: peripheral blood. Every receptor here comes from an older woman with acute or convalescent COVID-19. CDR3s include the opening cysteine and the closing phenylalanine or tryptophan. A D gene is named only where the DNA matches it firmly. Where a row states a size, it is once, few, many or the class of an expanded clone; other rows omit it.

D	V	J	size	length	CDR3	DNA
TRBD1	TRBV13	TRBJ2-7	few	13	CASSFRDRGQVGF	TGTGCCAGCAGCTTCCGGGACAGGGGGCAGGTAGGCTTC
TRBD1	TRBV28	TRBJ1-1	.	15	CASSRTGGVNTEAFF	TGTGCCAGCAGTAGGACAGGGGGAGTGAACACTGAAGCTTTCTTT
TRBD1	TRBV7-2	TRBJ2-1	.	14	CASSQQGNYNEQFF	TGTGCCAGCAGTCAACAGGGGAACTACAATGAGCAGTTCTTC
.	TRBV6-5	TRBJ1-6	.	14	CASRGTSGYSPLHF	TGTGCCAGCAGGGGGACATCGGGGTATTCACCCCTCCACTTT
.	TRBV7-2	TRBJ2-3	.	14	CASRRLGSGDTQYF	TGTGCCAGCAGGAGGCTTGGGAGCGGAGATACGCAGTATTTT
TRBD1	TRBV27	TRBJ2-7	.	12	CASSSTGGEQYF	TGTGCCAGCAGTTCAACAGGGGGCGAGCAGTACTTC
TRBD1	TRBV2	TRBJ1-3	.	14	CASSGTGTGNTIYF	TGTGCCAGCAGTGGGACAGGCACTGGAAACACCATATATTTT
.	TRBV19	TRBJ2-2	.	14	CASSIAGLTGELFF	TGTGCCAGTAGTATAGCTGGGCTCACCGGGGAGCTGTTTTTT
TRBD1	TRBV24-1	TRBJ1-5	.	15	CATSDLQGAGQPQHF	TGTGCCACCAGTGATTTACAGGGGGCGGGTCAGCCCCAGCATTTT
.	TRBV11-2	TRBJ1-2	.	15	CASIPQPDSTYGYTF	TGTGCCAGCATCCCTCAACCGGACAGTACCTATGGCTACACCTTC
.	TRBV3-1/TRBV3-2	TRBJ2-5	.	16	CASSQVPGLVAETQYF	TGTGCCAGCAGCCAAGTCCCGGGACTCGTGGCGGAGACCCAGTACTTC
.	TRBV28	TRBJ1-1	.	17	CASSSGGKGFADTEAFF	TGTGCCAGCAGTTCCGGAGGGAAAGGTTTCGCGGACACTGAAGCTTTCTTT
.	TRBV4-2	TRBJ2-4	.	16	CASSQVSGDNKNIQYF	TGTGCCAGCAGCCAAGTTTCTGGGGACAACAAAAACATTCAGTACTTC
.	TRBV30	TRBJ1-2	.	12	CAWKRSNYGYTF	TGTGCCTGGAAAAGGAGTAACTATGGCTACACCTTC
.	TRBV7-3	TRBJ2-5	once	13	CASSLTGGETQYF	TGTGCCAGCAGCTTAACAGGGGGAGAGACCCAGTACTTC
TRBD1	TRBV30	TRBJ1-5	.	13	CAWSPDRDQPQHF	TGTGCCTGGAGCCCCGACAGGGATCAGCCCCAGCATTTT
.	TRBV7-6	TRBJ2-5	.	15	CASSLALQAGETQYF	TGTGCCAGCAGCTTAGCTCTACAGGCCGGAGAGACCCAGTACTTC
.	TRBV21-1	TRBJ1-1	.	15	CASSKKRGRNTEAFF	TGTGCCAGCAGCAAAAAGAGGGGGCGAAACACTGAAGCTTTCTTT
.	TRBV7-3	TRBJ1-2	.	14	CASSPPGAVGGYTF	TGTGCCAGCAGCCCACCAGGGGCGGTAGGCGGCTACACCTTC
TRBD1	TRBV9	TRBJ1-1	.	15	CASSPRGQLNTEAFF	TGTGCCAGCAGCCCTAGGGGACAGCTGAACACTGAAGCTTTCTTT
TRBD1	TRBV5-1	TRBJ1-3	.	16	CASSLRDSHPGNTIYF	TGCGCCAGCAGCTTACGGGACAGCCATCCTGGAAACACCATATATTTT
.	TRBV11-2	TRBJ1-2	.	13	CASSLIRDSGYTF	TGTGCCAGCAGCCTGATCCGGGACTCTGGCTACACCTTC
.	TRBV9	TRBJ1-3	few	17	CASSAKSTVSSGNTIYF	TGTGCCAGCAGCGCCAAATCTACAGTAAGCTCTGGAAACACCATATATTTT
.	TRBV7-2	TRBJ1-2	.	14	CASSPGQINYGYTF	TGTGCCAGCAGCCCCGGACAGATTAACTATGGCTACACCTTC